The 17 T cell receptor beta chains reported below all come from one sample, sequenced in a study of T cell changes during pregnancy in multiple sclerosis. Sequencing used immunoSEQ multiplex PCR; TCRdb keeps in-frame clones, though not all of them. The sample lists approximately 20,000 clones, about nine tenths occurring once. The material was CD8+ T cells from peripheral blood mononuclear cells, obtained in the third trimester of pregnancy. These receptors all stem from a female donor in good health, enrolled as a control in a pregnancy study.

As DNA, the CDR3 is TGTGCCAGCAGTGAACGTTTCCTCCACTTT. It codes for CASSERFLHF. The chain joins TRBV6-1 to TRBJ1-6; D not resolved. Trimming took off 2 bases at V and 15 bases at J, with 5 bases between the two ends. This CDR3 contains 10 residues. The V gene's germline CDR1 is MNHNS and CDR2 SASEGT.

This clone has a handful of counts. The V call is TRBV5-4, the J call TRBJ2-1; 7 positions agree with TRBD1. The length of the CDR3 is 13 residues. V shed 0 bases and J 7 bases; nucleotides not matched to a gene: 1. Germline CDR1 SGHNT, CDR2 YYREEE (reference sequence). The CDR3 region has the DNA TGTGCCAGCAGCTTGGGGGACAGAAATGAGCAGTTCTTC. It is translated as CASSLGDRNEQFF.

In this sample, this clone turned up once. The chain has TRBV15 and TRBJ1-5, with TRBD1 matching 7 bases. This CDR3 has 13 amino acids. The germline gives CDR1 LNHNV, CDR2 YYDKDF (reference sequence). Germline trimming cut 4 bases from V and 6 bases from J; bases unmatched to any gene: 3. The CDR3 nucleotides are TGTGCCACCAGCAAAGAGGGGGCTCAGCCCCAGCATTTT. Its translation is CATSKEGAQPQHF. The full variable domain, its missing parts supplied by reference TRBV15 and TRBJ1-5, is DAMVIQNPRYQVTQFGKPVTLSCSQTLNHNVMYWYQQKSSQAPKLLFHYYDKDFNNEADTPDNFQSRRPNTSFCFLDIRSPGLGDTAMYLCATSKEGAQPQHFGDGTRLSIL.

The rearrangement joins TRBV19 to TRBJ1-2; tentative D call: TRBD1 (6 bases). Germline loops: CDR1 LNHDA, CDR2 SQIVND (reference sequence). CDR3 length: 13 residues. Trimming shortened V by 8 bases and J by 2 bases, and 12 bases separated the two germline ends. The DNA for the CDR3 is TGTGCCAGTGGCGGACAGATGAACTATGGCTACACCTTC. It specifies CASGGQMNYGYTF.

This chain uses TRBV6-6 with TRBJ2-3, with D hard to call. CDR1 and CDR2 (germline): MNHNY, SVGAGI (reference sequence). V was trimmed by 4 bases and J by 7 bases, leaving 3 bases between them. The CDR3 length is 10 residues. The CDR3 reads CASSSYTQYF. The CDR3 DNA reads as TGTGCCAGCAGTTCTTATACGCAGTATTTT.

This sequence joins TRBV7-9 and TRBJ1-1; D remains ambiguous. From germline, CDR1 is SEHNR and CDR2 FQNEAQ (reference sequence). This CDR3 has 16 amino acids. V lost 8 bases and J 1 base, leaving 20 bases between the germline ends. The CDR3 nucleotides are TGTGCCAGCCTGATTGGTCTCGCGACTGAGAACACTGAAGCTTTCTTT. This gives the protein CASLIGLATENTEAFF.

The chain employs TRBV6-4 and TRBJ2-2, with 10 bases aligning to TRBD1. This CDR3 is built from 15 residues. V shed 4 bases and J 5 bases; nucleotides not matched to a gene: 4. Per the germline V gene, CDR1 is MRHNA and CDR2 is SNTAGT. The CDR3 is CASSAGTGETGELFF. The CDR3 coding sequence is TGTGCCAGCAGTGCTGGGACAGGGGAAACCGGGGAGCTGTTTTTT.

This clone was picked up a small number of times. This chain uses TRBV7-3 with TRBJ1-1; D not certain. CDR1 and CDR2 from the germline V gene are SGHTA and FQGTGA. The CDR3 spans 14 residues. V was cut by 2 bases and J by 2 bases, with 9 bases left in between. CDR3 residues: CASSLDGSNTEAFF. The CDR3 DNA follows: TGTGCCAGCAGCTTAGACGGGAGTAACACTGAAGCTTTCTTT.

The CDR3 region is CASSLGRDRDSYEQYF. The CDR3 region has the DNA TGTGCCAGCAGCTTAGGAAGGGACAGGGACTCCTACGAGCAGTACTTC. The V gene is TRBV11-2, the J gene TRBJ2-7, with 9 bases fitting TRBD1. The junction had 4 bases not matched to a gene; V was cut back by 1 base and J by 0 bases. The CDR3 covers 16 residues. CDR1 and CDR2 (germline): SGHAT, FQNNGV.

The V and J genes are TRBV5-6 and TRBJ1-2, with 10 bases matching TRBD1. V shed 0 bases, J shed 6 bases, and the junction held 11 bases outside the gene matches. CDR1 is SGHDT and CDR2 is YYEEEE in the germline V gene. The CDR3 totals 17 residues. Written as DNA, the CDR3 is TGTGCCAGCAGCTTGGGGGACAGGGGACCCGTACCAGATGGCTACACCTTC. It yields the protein CASSLGDRGPVPDGYTF.

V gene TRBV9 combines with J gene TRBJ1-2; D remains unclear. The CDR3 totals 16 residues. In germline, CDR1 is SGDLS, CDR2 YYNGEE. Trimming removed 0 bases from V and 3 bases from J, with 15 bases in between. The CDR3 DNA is TGTGCCAGCAGCGTAGGATCCCGATTGGAGGACTATGGCTACACCTTC. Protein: CASSVGSRLEDYGYTF.

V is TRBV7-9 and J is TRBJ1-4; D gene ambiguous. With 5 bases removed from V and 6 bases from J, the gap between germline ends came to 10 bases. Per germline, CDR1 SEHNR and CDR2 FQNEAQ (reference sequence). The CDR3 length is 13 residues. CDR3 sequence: CASSPPGDEKLFF. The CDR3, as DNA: TGTGCCAGCAGCCCGCCCGGGGATGAAAAACTGTTTTTT.

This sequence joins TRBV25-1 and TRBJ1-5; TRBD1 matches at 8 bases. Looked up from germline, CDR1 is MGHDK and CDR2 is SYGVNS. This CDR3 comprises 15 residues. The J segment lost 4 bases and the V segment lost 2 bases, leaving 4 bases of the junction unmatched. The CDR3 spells CASSEGQGANQPQHF. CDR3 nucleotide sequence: TGTGCCAGCAGTGAAGGCCAGGGGGCAAATCAGCCCCAGCATTTT.

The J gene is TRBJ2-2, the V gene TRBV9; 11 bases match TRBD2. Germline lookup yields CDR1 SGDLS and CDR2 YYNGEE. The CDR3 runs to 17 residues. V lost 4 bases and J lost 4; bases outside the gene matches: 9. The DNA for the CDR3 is TGTGCCAGCAGCCCAAGGACTAGCGGGTTGGGCACCGGGGAGCTGTTTTTT. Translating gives CASSPRTSGLGTGELFF.

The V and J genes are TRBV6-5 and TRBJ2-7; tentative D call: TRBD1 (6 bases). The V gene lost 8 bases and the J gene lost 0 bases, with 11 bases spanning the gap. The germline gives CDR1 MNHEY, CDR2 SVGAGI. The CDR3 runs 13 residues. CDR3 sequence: CASRSDSSYEQYF. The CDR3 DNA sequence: TGTGCCAGCCGCTCGGACAGCTCCTACGAGCAGTACTTC.

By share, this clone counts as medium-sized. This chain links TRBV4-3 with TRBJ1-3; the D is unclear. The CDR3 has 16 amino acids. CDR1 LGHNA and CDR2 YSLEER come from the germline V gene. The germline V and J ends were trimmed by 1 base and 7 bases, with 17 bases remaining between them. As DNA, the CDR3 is TGCGCCAGCAGCCAAGCGGAGGCCGGGGAGAGGAACACCATATATTTT. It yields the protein CASSQAEAGERNTIYF.

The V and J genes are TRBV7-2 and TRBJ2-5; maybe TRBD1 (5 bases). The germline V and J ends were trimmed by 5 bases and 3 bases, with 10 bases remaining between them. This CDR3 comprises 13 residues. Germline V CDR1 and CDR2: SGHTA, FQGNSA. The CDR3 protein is CASSPIGEETQYF. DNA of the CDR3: TGTGCCAGCAGCCCCATAGGGGAAGAGACCCAGTACTTC. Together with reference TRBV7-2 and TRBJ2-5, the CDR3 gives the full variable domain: GAGVSQSPSNKVTEKGKDVELRCDPISGHTALYWYRQSLGQGLEFLIYFQGNSAPDKSGLPSDRFSAERTGGSVSTLTIQRTQQEDSAVYLCASSPIGEETQYFGPGTRLLVL.